The rows below give T cell receptor beta chains drawn from one sample of a study of vaccination effects on CD4 cells after COVID-19. Repertoires were generated with immunoSEQ multiplex PCR, while TCRdb's copy carries only in-frame clones and drops some. The profile shows some 28,000 clones, approximately 65% of them singletons. What these receptors recognize is not known. The sample here was CD4+ T cells from PBMCs cultured without peptide, taken before COVID-19 vaccination. The receptor set was obtained from a human donor who received a COVID-19 vaccine. The CDR3 runs from the conserved cysteine through the conserved F or W. A D gene is named only where the DNA matches it firmly. Expanded clones get a size class; other rows say once, few or many, or leave the size out.

>TRBD1|NA|TRBV27|TRBJ1-2
CASSPGTGDYGYTF
TGTGCCAGCAGTCCCGGGACAGGGGACTATGGCTACACCTTC
>NA|few|TRBV3-1/TRBV3-2|TRBJ2-7
CASSQDLSNTDPYEQYF
TGTGCCAGCAGCCAAGATTTGAGCAACACGGATCCCTACGAGCAGTACTTC
>NA|few|TRBV19|TRBJ2-3
CASSILFTQGGTDTQYF
TGTGCCAGTAGTATTCTCTTCACCCAGGGGGGTACAGATACGCAGTATTTT
>NA|NA|TRBV12-3/TRBV12-4|TRBJ1-1
CASSLLNTEAFF
TGTGCCAGCAGTTTGTTGAACACTGAAGCTTTCTTT
>NA|NA|TRBV19|TRBJ2-2
CASSIAGELFF
TGTGCCAGTAGTATAGCCGGGGAGCTGTTTTTT
>NA|few|TRBV7-9|TRBJ1-1
CASSNPGAREAFF
TGTGCCAGCAGTAACCCGGGCGCCAGGGAAGCTTTCTTT
>NA|few|TRBV18|TRBJ2-1
CASSPPHGINNEQFF
TGTGCCAGCTCACCACCCCACGGGATTAACAATGAGCAGTTCTTC
>TRBD1|few|TRBV6-5|TRBJ2-7
CASTPTGHRGTQYF
TGTGCCAGCACCCCTACGGGGCACAGGGGGACGCAGTACTTC
>NA|NA|TRBV7-2|TRBJ1-1
CASSLGWGDTEAFF
TGTGCCAGCAGCTTAGGGTGGGGGGACACTGAAGCTTTCTTT
>TRBD2|NA|TRBV11-2|TRBJ2-1
CASSPRTSGGGYNEQFF
TGTGCCAGCAGCCCACGGACTAGCGGGGGCGGGTACAATGAGCAGTTCTTC
>TRBD2|NA|TRBV5-1|TRBJ2-3
CASSQLAGVRVDTQYF
TGCGCCAGCAGCCAACTAGCGGGAGTTAGGGTAGATACGCAGTATTTT
>NA|NA|TRBV30|TRBJ1-1
CAWPPGDEVKEAFF
TGTGCCTGGCCCCCCGGAGATGAAGTAAAAGAAGCTTTCTTT
>NA|NA|TRBV5-8|TRBJ1-1
CASNYFSGQGNTEAFF
TGTGCCAGCAACTACTTCTCGGGGCAGGGAAACACTGAAGCTTTCTTT
>NA|NA|TRBV5-1|TRBJ2-4
CASSLVDGALKNIQYF
TGCGCCAGCAGCCTGGTAGATGGGGCACTCAAAAACATTCAGTACTTC
>TRBD1|NA|TRBV6-5|TRBJ1-2
CASGRTGDNYGYTF
TGTGCCAGCGGCCGGACAGGGGACAACTATGGCTACACCTTC
>NA|NA|TRBV6-1|TRBJ2-7
CASSEILQLRGKPFFSYEQYF
TGTGCCAGCAGTGAAATTCTTCAACTACGGGGCAAGCCCTTCTTCTCCTACGAGCAGTACTTC
>NA|NA|TRBV18|TRBJ1-5
CASSPSFGARGNQPQHF
TGTGCCAGCTCACCATCCTTTGGGGCCAGGGGAAATCAGCCCCAGCATTTT
>NA|few|TRBV19|TRBJ2-5
CASSIATNQETQYF
TGTGCCAGTAGTATAGCAACAAATCAAGAGACCCAGTACTTC
>TRBD1|NA|TRBV5-1|TRBJ2-5
CASSLGTGFSQETQYF
TGCGCCAGCAGCTTGGGGACAGGCTTTTCACAAGAGACCCAGTACTTC
>NA|NA|TRBV5-1|TRBJ1-4
CASSFQGANEKLFF
TGCGCCAGCAGCTTTCAGGGAGCGAATGAAAAACTGTTTTTT
>NA|NA|TRBV18|TRBJ1-2
CASSDSPSLYTF
TGTGCCAGCTCCGACAGCCCGTCCCTCTACACCTTC
>NA|few|TRBV6-5|TRBJ2-3
CASSAHSTDTQYF
TGTGCCAGCAGCGCGCATAGCACAGATACGCAGTATTTT
>TRBD2|NA|TRBV5-1|TRBJ2-3
CASSLDAGGPADTQYF
TGCGCCAGCAGCTTGGATGCGGGGGGGCCCGCAGATACGCAGTATTTT
>NA|NA|TRBV29-1|TRBJ2-7
CSVSTPIGGPSSYEQYF
TGCAGCGTTTCTACCCCCATTGGAGGGCCGAGCTCCTACGAGCAGTACTTC
>NA|few|TRBV6-5|TRBJ1-3
CASSYSGGSIGNTIYF
TGTGCCAGCAGTTACAGCGGGGGCTCAATTGGAAACACCATATATTTT
>NA|NA|TRBV29-1|TRBJ2-2
CSVTVQAANTGELFF
TGCAGCGTCACGGTACAGGCAGCGAACACCGGGGAGCTGTTTTTT
>NA|NA|TRBV10-1|TRBJ1-4
CARSGQLNEKLFF
TGCGCCAGATCGGGACAACTTAATGAAAAACTGTTTTTT
>TRBD1|NA|TRBV5-5|TRBJ2-7
CASSFLRDSSYEQYF
TGTGCCAGCAGCTTCCTCCGGGACAGCTCCTACGAGCAGTACTTC
>TRBD1|NA|TRBV6-5|TRBJ1-1
CASRGGQLNTEAFF
TGTGCCAGCAGGGGGGGACAGCTGAACACTGAAGCTTTCTTT
>TRBD2|NA|TRBV11-2|TRBJ2-1
CASSTQTSLGHNEQFF
TGTGCCAGCAGCACCCAGACTAGCCTAGGTCACAATGAGCAGTTCTTC
>TRBD1|NA|TRBV5-1|TRBJ1-1
CASSLQGAEAEAFF
TGCGCCAGCAGCTTACAGGGGGCGGAAGCTGAAGCTTTCTTT
>TRBD1|few|TRBV5-1|TRBJ1-1
CASSLRTGSTEAFF
TGCGCCAGCAGCTTACGGACAGGGAGCACTGAAGCTTTCTTT
>NA|NA|TRBV19|TRBJ2-1
CASSIGGSGSYNEQFF
TGTGCCAGTAGCATAGGCGGTAGCGGCTCATACAATGAGCAGTTCTTC
>TRBD2|few|TRBV6-4|TRBJ2-3
CASSDLAGGPDTQYF
TGTGCCAGCAGTGACTTAGCGGGAGGGCCAGATACGCAGTATTTT
>NA|few|TRBV11-3|TRBJ2-2
CASSLERGGSQWVTGELFF
TGTGCCAGCAGCTTAGAGCGAGGCGGAAGTCAGTGGGTGACCGGGGAGCTGTTTTTT
>NA|NA|TRBV25-1|TRBJ2-7
CASSPFSEEQYF
TGTGCCAGCAGTCCATTCTCTGAGGAGCAGTACTTC
>NA|NA|TRBV24-1|TRBJ2-1
CATRGAGHDEQFF
TGTGCCACCAGAGGGGCGGGACACGATGAGCAGTTCTTC
>NA|NA|TRBV6-5|TRBJ2-1
CASRPEEGGQFF
TGTGCCAGCCGCCCAGAAGAGGGTGGGCAGTTCTTC
>TRBD1|NA|TRBV6-5|TRBJ2-3
CASSRAGTGSDTQYF
TGTGCCAGCAGTCGGGCCGGGACAGGGTCGGATACGCAGTATTTT
>TRBD1|NA|TRBV27|TRBJ2-7
CASSLLSGQGSYEQYF
TGTGCCAGCAGTTTATTATCGGGACAGGGTAGTTACGAGCAGTACTTC
>TRBD1|NA|TRBV27|TRBJ1-5
CASSLGTGGNQPQHF
TGTGCCAGCAGTTTAGGGACAGGCGGCAATCAGCCCCAGCATTTT
>NA|NA|TRBV27|TRBJ1-2
CASSLGGAGGVYGYTF
TGTGCCAGCAGTTTAGGGGGGGCGGGGGGAGTCTATGGCTACACCTTC
>NA|NA|TRBV5-5|TRBJ2-7
CASSPGPNSVYEQYF
TGTGCCAGCAGCCCGGGTCCCAACTCGGTCTACGAGCAGTACTTC
>TRBD1|NA|TRBV5-1|TRBJ1-1
CASSLATGTGVAEAFF
TGCGCCAGCAGCTTGGCTACCGGGACAGGGGTAGCTGAAGCTTTCTTT
>NA|NA|TRBV4-2|TRBJ2-5
CASSWRNFEETQYF
TGTGCCAGCAGCTGGCGTAATTTCGAAGAGACCCAGTACTTC
>NA|NA|TRBV27|TRBJ2-5
CASRDSYQETQYF
TGTGCCAGCAGGGACAGTTACCAAGAGACCCAGTACTTC